The clone carrying this TCR beta chain was seen at least ten times. Its cognate antigen is unknown. The data originate from a study of blood T cells in healthy people across ages. Broader study findings: Fewer expanded clones and more diversity marked long-lived versus aged donors. Per million T cells, TCR beta diversity dropped roughly linearly as age increased.

Deletions cut 5 bases from V and 5 bases from J, with 6 bases between. The CDR3 is 10 amino acids. CDR1 and CDR2 (germline): DFQATT, SNEGSKA (reference sequence). A second about 6 to 12 cycle PCR used barcoded and J-beta primers. Each cDNA was tagged by a template-switch adaptor containing 12 random nucleotides. TCRdb redid the calling of the 5' RACE reads with MiXCR, one entry per CDR3 protein. The repertoire holds roughly 570,000 distinct CDR3 sequences, with 27% as singletons. What was sequenced was blood. This sequence joins TRBV20-1 and TRBJ2-5, with no clear D. This sequence was found in a woman in her 70s in good health. CDR3 loop: CSASKETQYF. CDR3 nucleotide sequence: TGCAGTGCTTCCAAGGAGACCCAGTACTTC.